The entry below gives a single TCR beta chain sequence along with its context. These data belong to a study of blood T cell repertoires in COVID-19. V was clipped by 3 bases and J by 5 bases; unmatched bases: 6. Germline values: CDR1 KGHDR, CDR2 SFDVKD. The CDR3 runs to 15 residues. The assay was immunoSEQ multiplex PCR, and TCRdb's table has in-frame clones only and misses some. This sample carries about 130,000 clones, approximately 88% of them seen once, and the ten largest clones take about 2%. The rearrangement joins TRBV24-1 to TRBJ2-7; 10 bases agree with TRBD1. What was sequenced was peripheral blood. The source of this sequence is a man in his 70s with active COVID-19. The CDR3 DNA reads as TGTGCCACCAGTGATAGGGGACAGGGGAATAACGAGCAGTACTTC. Translating gives CATSDRGQGNNEQYF.